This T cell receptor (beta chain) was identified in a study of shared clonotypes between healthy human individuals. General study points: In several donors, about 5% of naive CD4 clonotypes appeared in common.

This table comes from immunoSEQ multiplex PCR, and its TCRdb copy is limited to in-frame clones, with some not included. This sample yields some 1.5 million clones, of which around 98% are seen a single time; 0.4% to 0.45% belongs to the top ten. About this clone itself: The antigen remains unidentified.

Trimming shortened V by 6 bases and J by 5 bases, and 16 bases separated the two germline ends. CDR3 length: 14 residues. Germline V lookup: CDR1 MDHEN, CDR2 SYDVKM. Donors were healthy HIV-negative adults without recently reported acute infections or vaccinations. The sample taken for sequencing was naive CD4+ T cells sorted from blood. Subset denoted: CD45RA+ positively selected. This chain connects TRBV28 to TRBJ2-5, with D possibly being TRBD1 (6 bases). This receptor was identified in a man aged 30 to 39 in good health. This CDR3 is CASRLDRTWETQYF. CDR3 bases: TGTGCCAGCAGACTTGACAGGACCTGGGAGACCCAGTACTTC.